The entry below gives a single T cell receptor (beta chain) sequence along with its context. Its antigen is not identified. The junction departs from the called germline gene at one end, perhaps through a read error. The sample is drawn from a study of T-cell reconstitution after alpha-beta-depleted transplantation in children. General observations from the study: T-cell counts and diversity at one year post-transplant came mainly from newly produced T cells. Surviving recipient T cells and thymic progenitors underlay high day-60 TCRbeta diversity in some patients. Several hundred expanded graft clones reportedly supplied alpha-beta T cells about two months after transplant.

The CDR3 totals 12 residues. Unique molecular identifiers were incorporated when the TCRbeta library was constructed. Via MiXCR, TCRdb re-called the PCR reads, giving one row per CDR3 protein. The data hold roughly 670,000 distinct CDR3 sequences, with under 15% observed a single time. The chain has TRBV12-3 or TRBV12-4 and TRBJ2-5, with D maybe TRBD1 (6 bases). The specimen was PBMCs, collected before TCRalphabeta/CD19-depleted stem cell transplant. This clonotype originated in a girl aged 2-10 years with congenital amegakaryocytic thrombocytopenia, due to receive a stem cell transplant. The CDR3 sequence is CANSFGAGAQYF. The DNA of the CDR3 is TGTGCCAACAGTTTTGGGGCAGGGGCCCAGTACTTC.